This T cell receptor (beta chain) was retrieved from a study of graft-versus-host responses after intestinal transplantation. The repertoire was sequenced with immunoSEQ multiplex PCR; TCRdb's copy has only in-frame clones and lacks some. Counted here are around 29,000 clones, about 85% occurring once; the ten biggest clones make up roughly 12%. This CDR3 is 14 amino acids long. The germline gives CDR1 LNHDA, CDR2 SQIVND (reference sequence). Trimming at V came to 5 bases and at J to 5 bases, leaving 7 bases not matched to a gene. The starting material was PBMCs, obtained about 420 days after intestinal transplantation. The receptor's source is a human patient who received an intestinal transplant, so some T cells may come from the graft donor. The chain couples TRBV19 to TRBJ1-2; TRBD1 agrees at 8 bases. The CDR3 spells CASSSRDRKYGYTF. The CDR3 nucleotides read TGTGCCAGTAGTTCCAGGGACAGGAAATATGGCTACACCTTC.